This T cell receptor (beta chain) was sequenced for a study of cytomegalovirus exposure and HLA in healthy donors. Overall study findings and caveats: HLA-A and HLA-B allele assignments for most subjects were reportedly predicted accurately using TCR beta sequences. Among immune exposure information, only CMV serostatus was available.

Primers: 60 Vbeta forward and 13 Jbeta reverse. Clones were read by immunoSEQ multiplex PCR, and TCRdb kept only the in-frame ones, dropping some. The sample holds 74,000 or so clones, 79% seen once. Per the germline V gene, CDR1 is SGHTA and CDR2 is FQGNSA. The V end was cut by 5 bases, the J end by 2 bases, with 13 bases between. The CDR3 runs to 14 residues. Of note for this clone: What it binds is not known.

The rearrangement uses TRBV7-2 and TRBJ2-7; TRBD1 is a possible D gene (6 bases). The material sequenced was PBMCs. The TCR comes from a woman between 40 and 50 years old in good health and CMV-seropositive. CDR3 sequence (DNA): TGTGCCAGCAGCACCAGGACAGCCCCCTACGAGCAGTACTTC. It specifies CASSTRTAPYEQYF.